Listed below are T cell receptor beta chains from one sample, sequenced in a study of T cell responses to AZD1222 COVID-19 vaccine. Sequencing was performed with immunoSEQ multiplex PCR; in TCRdb, only in-frame clones are kept and a portion is missing. The data contain some 130,000 clones, roughly nine tenths of them seen just once; the ten biggest clones take up roughly 6%. The sample consisted of peripheral blood, taken on day 0 of AZD1222 vaccination. Receptors were obtained from an adult in good health. Both conserved end residues are part of each CDR3. The D gene is left open where the match is weak. Rows may omit the clone size; those that give it use once, few, many or a size class.

TRBV27	TRBJ2-1	NA	NA	CASSLVGRTYNEQFF	TGTGCCAGCAGTTTGGTGGGGCGCACCTACAATGAGCAGTTCTTC
TRBV11-3	TRBJ1-1	NA	once	CASPEGSEAFF	TGTGCCAGCCCCGAGGGTTCTGAAGCTTTCTTT
TRBV3-1/TRBV3-2	TRBJ1-4	NA	NA	CASSREGEKLFF	TGTGCCAGCAGCCGCGAGGGTGAAAAACTGTTTTTT
TRBV7-8	TRBJ1-5	NA	NA	CASSLGQEHNQPQHF	TGTGCCAGCAGCTTAGGCCAGGAGCACAATCAGCCCCAGCATTTT
TRBV4-1	TRBJ1-2	NA	NA	CASSQINRARGYTF	TGCGCCAGCAGCCAAATTAACAGGGCTAGGGGCTACACCTTC
TRBV16	TRBJ1-1	NA	few	CASSQSPGATVEAFF	TGTGCCAGCAGCCAATCGCCAGGGGCGACAGTAGAAGCTTTCTTT
TRBV5-6	TRBJ2-4	TRBD1	NA	CASSQDREAKNIQYF	TGTGCCAGCAGCCAGGACAGGGAGGCAAAAAACATTCAGTACTTC